Sequencing of this TCR beta chain was carried out in a study of blood T cell repertoires in COVID-19. As processed by the authors: Estimation of nucleated cell counts was performed using reference gene primer amplification. Sequencing was performed with immunoSEQ multiplex PCR; in TCRdb, only in-frame clones are kept and a portion is missing. The DNA gave D and trimming, while V, J and clone size come from that table. The sample consists of about 300,000 clones, around nine tenths of them appearing once. Trimming removed 5 bases from V and 5 bases from J; junction bases left unmatched: 4. CDR1 is SGHRS and CDR2 is YFSETQ in the germline V gene. CDR3 length equals 14 residues.

Source material: peripheral blood. This clonotype was sampled from a man between 65 and 85 years old with acute or convalescent COVID-19. The chain combines TRBV5-1 with TRBJ2-3; 11 bases fit TRBD2. Here the CDR3 DNA reads TGCGCCAGCAGGCTTAGCGGGAGGGTAGATACGCAGTATTTT. Translating gives CASRLSGRVDTQYF.